The clone carrying this TCR beta chain was observed a few times. The germline V gene has CDR1 MNHEY and CDR2 SVGAGI. The CDR3 has 14 residues. The V and J ends lost 8 bases and 6 bases respectively, with 16 bases between them. This sample stems from a study of blood T cell repertoires in COVID-19. Turning to the study itself: The United States, Italy and Spain provided the acute and convalescent COVID-19 samples. T cells, B-cell-depleted T cells, or PBMCs provided the cDNA or gDNA that served as material.

Clinical history reported by participants formed the basis on which cohorts were assigned. Per the study methods: Researchers report that nucleated cell counts were estimated from reference gene primer amplification. TCRdb keeps only in-frame clones here, not all; method: immunoSEQ multiplex PCR. V, J and clone size are those of that table, while D and trimming were read from the DNA. Counted here are 130,000 to 150,000 clones, about four fifths occurring once; the ten biggest clones make up roughly 5.7%. This TCR was recovered from a woman between 50 and 59 years old who had been exposed to COVID-19. The sequenced material came from PBMCs or T cells enriched from blood (not recorded which). The V call is TRBV6-5, the J call TRBJ2-2; D may be TRBD2 (7 bases). As DNA, the CDR3 is TGTGCCAGCTCCGGGGGGCCAGGACCCGGGGAGCTGTTTTTT. Translating gives CASSGGPGPGELFF.